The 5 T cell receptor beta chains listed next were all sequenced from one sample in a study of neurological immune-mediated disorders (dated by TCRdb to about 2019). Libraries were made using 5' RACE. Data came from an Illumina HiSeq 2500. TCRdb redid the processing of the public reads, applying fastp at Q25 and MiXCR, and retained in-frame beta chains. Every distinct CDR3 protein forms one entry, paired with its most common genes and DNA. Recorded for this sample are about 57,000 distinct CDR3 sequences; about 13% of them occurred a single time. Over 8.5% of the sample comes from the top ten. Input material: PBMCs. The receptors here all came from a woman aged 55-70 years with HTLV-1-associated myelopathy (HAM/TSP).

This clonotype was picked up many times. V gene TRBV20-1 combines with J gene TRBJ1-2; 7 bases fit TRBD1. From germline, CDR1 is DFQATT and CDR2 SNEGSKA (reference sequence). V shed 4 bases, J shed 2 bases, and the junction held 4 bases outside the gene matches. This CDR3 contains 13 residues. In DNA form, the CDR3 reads TGCAGTGCTATCACAGGGGAGAACTATGGCTACACCTTC. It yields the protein CSAITGENYGYTF.

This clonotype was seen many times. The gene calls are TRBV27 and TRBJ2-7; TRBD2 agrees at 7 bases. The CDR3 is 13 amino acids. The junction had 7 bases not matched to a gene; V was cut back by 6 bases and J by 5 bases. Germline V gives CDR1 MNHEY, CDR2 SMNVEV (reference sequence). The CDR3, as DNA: TGTGCCAGCAGGGGGGGGACCACCCACGAGCAGTACTTC. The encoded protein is CASRGGTTHEQYF.

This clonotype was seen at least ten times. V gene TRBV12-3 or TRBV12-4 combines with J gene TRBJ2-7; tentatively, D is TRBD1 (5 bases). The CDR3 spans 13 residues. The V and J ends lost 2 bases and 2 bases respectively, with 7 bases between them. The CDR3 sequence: CASSLSGTYEQYF. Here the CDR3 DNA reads TGTGCCAGCAGTTTATCAGGGACCTACGAGCAGTACTTC.

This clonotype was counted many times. CDR3 DNA: TGCGCCAGCAGCTCCGGGGGCCCCTACAATGAGCAGTTCTTC. Its protein product is CASSSGGPYNEQFF. The chain uses TRBV5-1 and TRBJ2-1; either TRBD1 or TRBD2 may supply D (6 bases each). Germline values: CDR1 SGHRS, CDR2 YFSETQ. This CDR3 has 14 residues. V was trimmed by 3 bases and J by 2 bases, leaving 9 bases between them.

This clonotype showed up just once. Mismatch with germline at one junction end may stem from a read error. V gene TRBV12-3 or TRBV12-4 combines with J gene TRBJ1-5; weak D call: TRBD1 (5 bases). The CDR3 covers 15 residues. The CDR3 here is CASSSRDRLNQPQHF. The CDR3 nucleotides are TGTGCCAGCAGTTCCAGGGATCGGCTCAATCAGCCTCAGCATTTT.